Here is one T cell receptor beta chain with its context. Its antigen is unknown. These data belong to a study of cytomegalovirus exposure and HLA in healthy donors. In the study overall: A previous analysis identified approximately 120 million unique TCR beta sequences derived from 180 million or so T cells.

PCR primers comprised 60 Vbeta and 13 Jbeta primers. TCRdb's table, derived via immunoSEQ multiplex PCR, lists solely in-frame clones and lacks some. The sample gives some 120,000 clones, around 77% of which show up once; less than 6.5% is in the top ten. This CDR3 spans 14 amino acids. V was cut by 3 bases and J by 7 bases, with 16 bases left in between. Germline V gene data show CDR1 as LNHDA and CDR2 as SQIVND (reference sequence). Study-wide results and caveats: Cytomegalovirus association was listed for about 150 TCR beta chains. Researchers left out some V segments, among them TRBV6-2 and TRBV6-3, as indistinguishable.

The TCR sequence derives from a young man in good health and CMV-seronegative. The chain couples TRBV19 to TRBJ2-7; possibly TRBD2 for D (7 bases). The sequenced sample consisted of PBMCs. This CDR3 is CASSISRGAEEQYF. In nucleotides, the CDR3 is TGTGCCAGTAGTATTTCTCGGGGGGCTGAGGAGCAGTACTTC.